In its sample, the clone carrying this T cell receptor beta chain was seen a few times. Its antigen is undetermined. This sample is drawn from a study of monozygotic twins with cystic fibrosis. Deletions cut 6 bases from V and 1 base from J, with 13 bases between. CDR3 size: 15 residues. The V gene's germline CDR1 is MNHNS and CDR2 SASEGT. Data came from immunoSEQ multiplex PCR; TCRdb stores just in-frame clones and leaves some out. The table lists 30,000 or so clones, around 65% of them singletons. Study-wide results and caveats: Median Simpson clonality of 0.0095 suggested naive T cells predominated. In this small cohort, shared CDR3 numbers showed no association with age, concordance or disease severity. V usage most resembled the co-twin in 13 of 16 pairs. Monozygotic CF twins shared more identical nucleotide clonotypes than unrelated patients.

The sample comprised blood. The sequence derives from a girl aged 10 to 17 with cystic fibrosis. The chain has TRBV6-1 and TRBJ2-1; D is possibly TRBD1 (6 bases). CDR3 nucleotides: TGTGCCAGCAGACGCACAGGGCAGTCCTACAATGAGCAGTTCTTC. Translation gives CASRRTGQSYNEQFF.